This T cell receptor (beta chain) appears in the sequencing data of a study of T cells in Graves' hyperthyroidism and ophthalmopathy. In the study overall: Upon initial diagnosis and before any treatment, peripheral blood was collected. The study, taken as a whole, reports: The model identified upcoming ophthalmopathy a median roughly 6 months ahead of onset.

Amplified TCR beta CDR3 regions derived from RNA transcripts. In the first-round RT-PCR of the TCR CDR3, the HTBI primer set was used. MiXCR, applied by TCRdb to the multiplex PCR reads, yields one record per CDR3 protein. The table includes about half a million distinct CDR3 sequences, approximately 23% detected once. This clonotype was counted between two and nine times. As yet, its antigen is unknown. What was sequenced was blood. The sequence was obtained from a woman in her sixties or seventies with Graves' ophthalmopathy.

CDR3 region: CASSVAALPIFTQYF. For the CDR3, the DNA is TGTGCCAGCAGCGTAGCCGCCTTACCGATATTTACGCAGTATTTT. The chain joins TRBV9 to TRBJ2-3; D is unresolved. This CDR3 is 15 amino acids long. Deletions cut 0 bases from V and 8 bases from J, with 16 bases between. CDR1 is SGDLS and CDR2 is YYNGEE in the germline V gene.